This passage covers 12 T cell receptor beta chains from one sample sequenced in a study of T cells in Graves' hyperthyroidism and ophthalmopathy. From RNA transcripts, TCR beta CDR3 regions were amplified. With the HTBI primer set, the TCR CDR3 went through a first round of RT-PCR. TCRdb fed the multiplex PCR reads into MiXCR, producing one record per CDR3 protein. The sample contains 600,000 to 700,000 distinct CDR3 sequences, 45% of which appear only once. The sequenced material came from peripheral blood or thyroid tissue (not recorded which). These receptors originate from an adult man with Graves' disease, either hyperthyroidism or ophthalmopathy (not recorded which).

This clonotype was observed at least ten times. This sequence joins TRBV27 and TRBJ1-2, with 7 bases that match TRBD1. V was clipped by 6 bases and J by 4 bases; unmatched bases: 2. CDR3 size: 12 residues. Germline CDR1 MNHEY, CDR2 SMNVEV (reference sequence). The CDR3 DNA reads as TGTGCCAGCAGGAGACAGGGCTATGGCTACACCTTC. Its protein product is CASRRQGYGYTF.

The V and J genes are TRBV12-3 or TRBV12-4 and TRBJ2-7; 11 nucleotides agree with TRBD1. Trimming removed 4 bases from V and 2 bases from J; junction bases left unmatched: 4. The CDR3 extends over 15 amino acids. CDR3 coding DNA: TGTGCCAGCAGTTACGCGGACAGGGGGCCCTACGAGCAGTACTTC. Encoded protein: CASSYADRGPYEQYF.

In its sample, this clonotype was seen many times. CDR3 sequence: CASSSGGEKLFF. CDR3 coding DNA: TGTGCCAGCAGCTCCGGGGGCGAAAAACTGTTTTTT. This rearrangement joins TRBV9 to TRBJ1-4; tentative D call: TRBD1 (6 bases). Deletions cut 4 bases from V and 8 bases from J, with 9 bases between. The germline CDR1 and CDR2 sequences are SGDLS and YYNGEE. This CDR3 is built from 12 residues.

Ten or more counts support this clonotype. This chain uses TRBV29-1 with TRBJ2-7; 8 bases match TRBD1. Germline CDR1 is SQVTM and CDR2 is ANQGSEA. This CDR3 spans 14 amino acids. Losses at the gene ends were 2 bases for V and 3 bases for J; bases not matched to a gene: 6. The CDR3 DNA reads TGCAGCGTTGAACGACAGGGGTTAGGCTACGAGCAGTACTTC. The encoded protein is CSVERQGLGYEQYF.

This clonotype came up a few times. The chain employs TRBV7-2 and TRBJ2-7, with D perhaps being TRBD1 or TRBD2 (7 bases each). Trimming left V 5 bases short and J 4 bases short, with 21 bases between. CDR1 is SGHTA and CDR2 is FQGNSA in the germline V gene. CDR3 length: 16 amino acids. The CDR3: CASSKEERDSRYEQYF. The CDR3 coding sequence is TGTGCCAGCAGCAAAGAGGAGCGGGACAGTCGGTACGAGCAGTACTTC.

This chain links TRBV20-1 with TRBJ1-6, with 8 bases fitting TRBD1. The CDR3 is 17 residues long. Germline V gene sequence: CDR1 DFQATT, CDR2 SNEGSKA (reference sequence). Trimming cost V 2 bases and J 1 base; bases outside gene matches: 7. The CDR3 sequence is CSARPGQGGSYNSPLHF. The DNA for the CDR3 is TGCAGTGCTAGACCCGGACAGGGAGGATCCTATAATTCACCCCTCCACTTT.

This sequence joins TRBV12-3 or TRBV12-4 and TRBJ2-7; D not resolved. The CDR3 consists of 14 residues. The V gene lost 3 bases and the J gene lost 6 bases, with 15 bases spanning the gap. The CDR3 DNA follows: TGTGCCAGCAGTTTGTGTCTTCCCGTTTGCGAGCAGTACTTC. Its translation: CASSLCLPVCEQYF.

Comment on this clonotype: One base away lies a much larger clone, so this may be a sequencing read error. The chain uses TRBV2 and TRBJ2-5; D possibly corresponds to TRBD2 (5 bases). The CDR3 has 14 amino acids. Germline CDR1 is SNHLY and CDR2 is FYNNEI. DNA for the CDR3: TGTGCCAGCGGTGAGGGTTACGACCAAGAGACCCAGTACTTC. Protein sequence: CASGEGYDQETQYF.

This clonotype was detected ten times or more. The chain recombines TRBV7-3 with TRBJ1-1, with D unclear. From germline, CDR1 is SGHTA and CDR2 FQGTGA. With 4 bases removed from V and 7 bases from J, the gap between germline ends came to 13 bases. The CDR3 is made up of 13 amino acids. The CDR3 DNA reads TGTGCCAGCAGCTCCCAGCGCGACCTTGAAGCTTTCTTT. This codes for CASSSQRDLEAFF.

The chain recombines TRBV5-4 with TRBJ2-2, with 8 bases matching TRBD2. CDR1 and CDR2 (germline): SGHNT, YYREEE (reference sequence). V lost 6 bases, J lost 3 bases, and 7 bases stayed unmatched. This CDR3 is built from 15 residues. In DNA, the CDR3 is TGTGCCAGCAAAATAGCCGGGAGGGACACCGGGGAGCTGTTTTTT. Translating gives CASKIAGRDTGELFF.

The V call is TRBV7-6, the J call TRBJ2-7, with a possible D match to TRBD2 (6 bases). The CDR3 sequence is 16 residues long. In germline, CDR1 is SGHVS, CDR2 FNYEAQ. Trimming shortened V by 6 bases and J by 2 bases, and 20 bases separated the two germline ends. The CDR3, as DNA: TGTGCCAGCAGTCAGGTCGTAACAGGAGGGACCTACGAGCAGTACTTC. It specifies CASSQVVTGGTYEQYF.

This clonotype has a handful of counts. The rearrangement links TRBV7-6 to TRBJ2-7; TRBD2 matches 13 bases. Germline V gene sequence: CDR1 SGHVS, CDR2 FNYEAQ. The V and J ends lost 1 base and 4 bases, in that order; junction bases with no gene match: 4. CDR3 size: 16 residues. CDR3 amino acids: CASSLGTSGSLYEQYF. CDR3 DNA: TGTGCCAGCAGCTTAGGGACTAGCGGGAGTCTTTACGAGCAGTACTTC.